One and the same sample provided the 28 T cell receptor beta chains below, sequenced in a study of blood T cells in healthy people across ages. Primed by a sample-barcoded 5' primer and a J-beta primer mix, a second PCR proceeded for 7 to 11 cycles. TCRdb used MiXCR to reprocess the 5' RACE reads, holding one entry per CDR3 protein. Counted here are more than 700,000 distinct CDR3 sequences, about 48% occurring once; the ten biggest clones make up about 42%. Input material: blood. The receptors here all came from a man at least 80 years old in good health.

The rearrangement links TRBV6-5 to TRBJ1-5; D uncertain. The CDR3 runs to 18 residues. Germline V gene lookup returns CDR1 MNHEY and CDR2 SVGAGI. The V and J ends lost 2 bases and 2 bases respectively, with 19 bases between them. DNA for the CDR3: TGTGCCAGCAGTTACAGCGTAGGCAGGCCCGGTGGCAATCAGCCCCAGCATTTT. Protein: CASSYSVGRPGGNQPQHF.

The V call is TRBV20-1, the J call TRBJ2-7; 12 nucleotides align to TRBD1. Germline V gives CDR1 DFQATT, CDR2 SNEGSKA (reference sequence). V lost 6 bases, J lost 5 bases, and 5 bases stayed unmatched. The CDR3 contains 13 residues. The CDR3 here is CSARDRGLDEQYF. In nucleotides, the CDR3 is TGCAGTGCCAGGGACAGGGGGCTCGACGAGCAGTACTTC.

V usage is TRBV6-5 and J usage is TRBJ2-5; possible D gene TRBD1, 6 bases. V lost 6 bases to trimming and J lost 3 bases, with 14 bases between them. CDR1 and CDR2 from the germline V gene are MNHEY and SVGAGI. This CDR3 is 14 amino acids long. CDR3 in amino acids: CASRLSGHKETQYF. Written as DNA, the CDR3 is TGTGCCAGCAGACTCTCGGGACACAAAGAGACCCAGTACTTC.

CDR3 coding DNA: TGTGCCACCAGTGATGGGGACTCGAGGGAGCAGTACTTC. This translates into CATSDGDSREQYF. V and J are TRBV24-1 and TRBJ2-7; D is possibly TRBD2 (6 bases). The V gene's germline CDR1 is KGHDR and CDR2 SFDVKD. Trimming took 3 bases from V and 7 from J, leaving 12 bases between them. The CDR3 is 13 amino acids.

The V and J genes are TRBV19 and TRBJ2-5; TRBD1 aligns across 7 bases. J gave up 5 bases and V 7 bases, and 4 bases lay outside the gene matches. Per the germline V gene, CDR1 is LNHDA and CDR2 is SQIVND (reference sequence). The CDR3 contains 12 residues. In nucleotides, the CDR3 is TGTGCCAGTAAGGACAGGCACGAGACCCAGTACTTC. Amino acid sequence: CASKDRHETQYF.

The V gene is TRBV5-1, the J gene TRBJ2-7; 10 bases agree with TRBD2. The J call may be wrong; the DNA end is better matched by TRBJ2-5. The CDR3 extends over 17 amino acids. Looked up from germline, CDR1 is SGHRS and CDR2 is YFSETQ. The CDR3 DNA reads as TGCGCCAGCAGCTTGGGGTCTAGCGGGAGCCCCACAGAGACCCAGTACTTC. Residues: CASSLGSSGSPTETQYF.

The genes are TRBV20-1 and TRBJ2-5, with D possibly TRBD1 on 6 matching bases. With 4 bases removed from V and 1 base from J, the gap between germline ends came to 13 bases. CDR3 size: 14 residues. From germline, CDR1 is DFQATT and CDR2 SNEGSKA (reference sequence). Here the CDR3 DNA reads TGCAGTGCTACCAAAGGGGGTGTCCAAGAGACCCAGTACTTC. Its protein is CSATKGGVQETQYF.

The V gene is TRBV6-5, the J gene TRBJ2-2; no reliable D call. This CDR3 comprises 13 residues. Germline CDR1 is MNHEY and CDR2 is SVGAGI. The V end was cut by 4 bases, the J end by 7 bases, with 10 bases between. CDR3 nucleotides: TGTGCCAGCAGTTCTCCTCCGGTCGGGGAGCTGTTTTTT. Its protein is CASSSPPVGELFF.

The chain has TRBV11-2 and TRBJ2-3; D may be TRBD2 (8 bases). The CDR3 covers 18 residues. V was shortened by 5 bases and J by 14 bases, with 35 bases between the two germline ends. Germline CDR1 reads SGHAT; CDR2 reads FQNNGV. The DNA for the CDR3 is TGTGCCAGCAGCGCTGCTAGCGGGCCCCGACCTCGGGACAGATACGCGTATTTT. Protein sequence: CASSAASGPRPRDRYAYF.

Worth noting for this clonotype: This clone may be a read error of a much larger clone one base away. V usage is TRBV5-6 and J usage is TRBJ2-5; 12 positions match TRBD2. Germline V gene data show CDR1 as SGHDT and CDR2 as YYEEEE. Trimming cost V 1 base and J 11 bases; bases outside gene matches: 15. CDR3 size: 17 residues. The CDR3 nucleotides are TGTGCCAGCAGCTTGTTGTCTAGCGGGAGGGCACTCAATGAGCAGTACTTC. This gives the protein CASSLLSSGRALNEQYF. Complete variable domain (other parts from reference TRBV5-6 and TRBJ2-5): DAGVTQSPTHLIKTRGQQVTLRCSPKSGHDTVSWYQQALGQGPQFIFQYYEEEERQRGNFPDRFSGHQFPNYSSELNVNALLLGDSALYLCASSLLSSGRALNEQYFGPGTRLLVL.

This clonotype has just a few counts. The rearrangement links TRBV20-1 to TRBJ1-6; D is perhaps TRBD1 (5 bases). Germline-derived CDR1 and CDR2 are DFQATT and SNEGSKA (reference sequence). V shed 3 bases and J shed 7 bases, with 13 bases lying between them. The CDR3 is made up of 14 amino acids. The CDR3 region has the DNA TGCAGTGCTAGGGGGACTGTGGCAAATTCACCCCTCCACTTT. This encodes CSARGTVANSPLHF.

V gene TRBV5-5 combines with J gene TRBJ2-4; D is perhaps TRBD2 (7 bases). Matching the DNA end better, TRBJ2-7 makes the J call doubtful. Germline V lookup: CDR1 SGHKS, CDR2 YYEKEE (reference sequence). The CDR3 loop spans 14 amino acids. CDR3 nucleotide sequence: TGTGCCAGCAGGAGGGGGGGGACGGCCTACGAGCAGTACTTC. It is translated as CASRRGGTAYEQYF.

The table lists this clonotype with a few counts. The rearrangement links TRBV5-1 to TRBJ2-7; the D gene is possibly TRBD1 (5 bases). V lost 4 bases and J lost 2, with 13 bases in between. The CDR3 sequence is 14 residues long. The germline gives CDR1 SGHRS, CDR2 YFSETQ. CDR3 loop: CASSPPDRPYEQYF. The CDR3 coding sequence is TGCGCCAGCAGCCCTCCCGACAGACCCTACGAGCAGTACTTC.

The rearrangement links TRBV18 to TRBJ2-3; D is possibly TRBD1 (5 bases). This CDR3 spans 16 amino acids. Trimming cost V 3 bases and J 0 bases, with 13 bases left between them. Germline V lookup: CDR1 KGHSH, CDR2 LQKENI. CDR3 bases: TGTGCCAGCTCACCCTTACAGGTGACTAGCACAGATACGCAGTATTTT. Amino acids: CASSPLQVTSTDTQYF. Together with reference TRBV18 and TRBJ2-3, the CDR3 gives the full variable domain: NAGVMQNPRHLVRRRGQEARLRCSPMKGHSHVYWYRQLPEEGLKFMVYLQKENIIDESGMPKERFSAEFPKEGPSILRIQQVVRGDSAAYFCASSPLQVTSTDTQYFGPGTRLTVL.

The J gene is TRBJ1-6, the V gene TRBV20-1, with 8 bases identical to TRBD1. The CDR3 spans 15 residues. With 2 bases clipped from V and 7 bases from J, the junction kept 7 bases outside the gene matches. Looked up from germline, CDR1 is DFQATT and CDR2 is SNEGSKA (reference sequence). The CDR3 DNA sequence: TGCAGTGCTAGATCGGCAGGGGGCATCAATTCACCCCTCCACTTT. It translates to CSARSAGGINSPLHF.

This clonotype was recorded a few times. The rearrangement uses TRBV18 and TRBJ2-3; no definite D call. Per the germline V gene, CDR1 is KGHSH and CDR2 is LQKENI. This CDR3 has 15 amino acids. The germline V and J ends were trimmed by 2 bases and 0 bases, with 9 bases remaining between them. CDR3 nucleotide sequence: TGTGCCAGCTCACCAAGGCAGGAGAGCACAGATACGCAGTATTTT. Translating it yields CASSPRQESTDTQYF.

There are a few counts of this clonotype. The gene calls are TRBV20-1 and TRBJ2-6, with D unclear. The CDR3 length is 17 residues. Germline lookup yields CDR1 DFQATT and CDR2 SNEGSKA (reference sequence). Between the trimmed V and J ends, which lost 6 bases and 1 base, there was a span of 19 bases. The CDR3 reads CSATPKTSSSGANVLTF. CDR3 nucleotides: TGCAGTGCCACACCCAAAACCTCAAGTTCTGGGGCCAACGTCCTGACTTTC.

There are a few counts of this clonotype. The rearrangement joins TRBV7-2 to TRBJ1-2; 10 bases are a match to TRBD1. Germline-derived CDR1 and CDR2 are SGHTA and FQGNSA. The CDR3 runs to 15 residues. Trimming cost V 5 bases and J 8 bases; bases outside gene matches: 11. CDR3 protein: CASSLGQGVERGYTF. DNA of the CDR3: TGTGCCAGCAGCCTAGGACAGGGGGTTGAACGGGGCTACACCTTC.

This clonotype was counted between two and nine times. The V and J genes are TRBV4-2 and TRBJ1-2; D is uncertain. CDR1 and CDR2 from the germline V gene are LGHNA and YNFKEQ. CDR3 length: 15 residues. V dropped 0 bases and J dropped 4 bases, with 12 bases sitting between them. The CDR3 sequence: CASSQEGGWGYGYTF. The CDR3 bases are TGTGCCAGCAGCCAAGAAGGCGGGTGGGGCTATGGCTACACCTTC.

This clonotype appeared once. This sequence joins TRBV18 and TRBJ2-5; TRBD1 might be the D (5 bases). V lost 6 bases to trimming and J lost 5 bases, with 13 bases between them. From germline, CDR1 is KGHSH and CDR2 LQKENI. The CDR3 contains 13 residues. The CDR3 nucleotides read TGTGCCAGCTCTCGGTCCAGGGATGAGACCCAGTACTTC. Protein sequence: CASSRSRDETQYF.

The chain joins TRBV20-1 to TRBJ2-7; a weak D match, TRBD2 (6 bases). The CDR3 is made up of 11 amino acids. CDR1 is DFQATT and CDR2 is SNEGSKA in the germline V gene (reference sequence). Trimming removed 6 bases at V and 6 bases at J, with 12 bases between. The chain's CDR3 is CSAPGGIEQYF. The CDR3 DNA is TGCAGTGCCCCCGGGGGTATCGAGCAGTACTTC.

The gene calls are TRBV20-1 and TRBJ2-3; 12 bases align to TRBD1. Germline V CDR1 and CDR2: DFQATT, SNEGSKA (reference sequence). CDR3 size: 16 residues. V lost 0 bases to trimming and J lost 5 bases; unmatched junction nucleotides: 6. The CDR3 protein is CSARDRDRGLVDTQYF. DNA for the CDR3: TGCAGTGCTAGAGATAGGGACAGGGGGCTCGTAGATACGCAGTATTTT.

In its sample, this clonotype was seen once. The rearrangement links TRBV18 to TRBJ1-2; possibly TRBD1 for D (5 bases). V was clipped by 3 bases and J by 6 bases, with 14 bases between them. CDR1 is KGHSH and CDR2 is LQKENI in the germline V gene. There are 14 residues in the CDR3. DNA for the CDR3: TGTGCCAGCTCACCGGAACAGGAGCCTGATGGCTACACCTTC. Translated, it gives CASSPEQEPDGYTF.

The chain uses TRBV4-1 and TRBJ2-5; perhaps TRBD1 as D (6 bases). The J call may not be correct, given that the DNA end is closer to TRBJ2-7. The CDR3 totals 16 residues. Germline CDR1 reads MGHRA; CDR2 reads YSYEKL. The CDR3: CASSQASGALPYEQYF. The CDR3 DNA sequence: TGCGCCAGCAGCCAAGCATCAGGGGCTCTCCCTTACGAGCAGTACTTC.

The chain employs TRBV29-1 and TRBJ2-4; TRBD1 might be the D (5 bases). Trimming took off 2 bases at V and 6 bases at J, with 11 bases between the two ends. Per the germline V gene, CDR1 is SQVTM and CDR2 is ANQGSEA. This CDR3 region has 13 residues. The DNA of the CDR3 is TGCAGCGTTGAAAAACAGGAAGGAAACATTCAGTACTTC. This translates into CSVEKQEGNIQYF.

The V call is TRBV3-1, the J call TRBJ2-3; 7 bases match TRBD2. The CDR3 runs 16 residues. V shed 1 base and J 1 base; nucleotides not matched to a gene: 5. The germline gives CDR1 LGHDT, CDR2 YNNKEL (reference sequence). The CDR3: CASSQAAGKGTDTQYF. The CDR3 DNA follows: TGTGCCAGCAGCCAAGCAGCGGGAAAAGGCACAGATACGCAGTATTTT.

The chain employs TRBV7-2 and TRBJ1-2; 8 bases are a match to TRBD1. Germline V gene sequence: CDR1 SGHTA, CDR2 FQGNSA. J gave up 4 bases and V 5 bases, and 9 bases lay outside the gene matches. CDR3 length: 15 residues. CDR3 protein: CASSEPTGEIYGYTF. CDR3 coding DNA: TGTGCCAGCAGCGAACCGACAGGGGAAATCTATGGCTACACCTTC.

J is TRBJ1-2 and V is TRBV7-3; TRBD1 matches at 7 bases. This CDR3 has 14 amino acids. J lost 7 bases, V lost 4 bases, and 9 bases had no gene match. Germline V gene data show CDR1 as SGHTA and CDR2 as FQGTGA. The chain's CDR3 is CASSSDRVKSGYTF. Written as DNA, the CDR3 is TGTGCCAGCAGCTCAGACAGGGTAAAAAGTGGCTACACCTTC.